One sample yielded the 3 T cell receptor beta chains listed below, sequenced in a study of neurological immune-mediated disorders. TCRdb recomputed calls from the 5' RACE reads with MiXCR, one row per CDR3 protein. This table has tens of thousands of distinct CDR3 sequences, just under 6.5% appearing once. Sequenced material: CD4+ T cells from blood. The receptors here all came from a woman aged 40-49 years in good health.

This clonotype has a count of ten or more. The V and J genes are TRBV29-1 and TRBJ1-2; 7 positions agree with TRBD1. CDR1 SQVTM and CDR2 ANQGSEA come from the germline V gene. CDR3 length equals 16 residues. V gave up 5 bases and J gave up 6 bases; unmatched junction bases: 18. CDR3 amino acids: CSVQGGQRIGMDGYTF. DNA of the CDR3: TGCAGCGTTCAGGGGGGACAGAGGATTGGTATGGATGGCTACACCTTC.

This clonotype was seen many times. This sequence joins TRBV5-5 and TRBJ1-4; no reliable D call. Trimming left V 7 bases short and J 4 bases short, with 17 bases between. Per the germline V gene, CDR1 is SGHKS and CDR2 is YYEKEE (reference sequence). This CDR3 is built from 15 residues. CDR3 DNA: TGTGCCAGCGGCTCTCCCCTCAGTTATAATGAAAAACTGTTTTTT. This gives the protein CASGSPLSYNEKLFF.

The rearrangement links TRBV15 to TRBJ2-7, with 10 bases fitting TRBD1. V lost 1 base to trimming and J lost 7 bases; unmatched junction nucleotides: 10. Germline-derived CDR1 and CDR2 are LNHNV and YYDKDF (reference sequence). The CDR3 consists of 16 residues. The DNA of the CDR3 is TGTGCCACCAGCAGAGCGAACCGGGACAGGGGAAGAGAGCAGTACTTC. Protein product: CATSRANRDRGREQYF.